This T cell receptor beta chain was documented in a study of shared clonotypes between healthy human individuals. CD45RO-negative, CCR7-positively selected cells formed the naive CD8 fraction, excluding terminally differentiated effector memory CD45RA+ cells. Broader study findings: A reduction in generation probabilities was seen for non-shared clonotypes relative to those shared by all four donors.

The protocol was immunoSEQ multiplex PCR, while the TCRdb copy is restricted to in-frame clones and leaves out a portion. The sample lists about 2.1 million clones, 85% to 95% occurring once. For this clone: Its antigen is unidentified.

The CDR3 contains 17 residues. Germline-derived CDR1 and CDR2 are MNHEY and SMNVEV (reference sequence). V trimming: 5 bases; J trimming: 0 bases; junction bases outside the gene matches: 9. The specimen sequenced was naive CD8+ T cells from PBMCs. V usage is TRBV27 and J usage is TRBJ2-7, with 11 nucleotides matching TRBD2. This sequence originates from a man aged 18 to 35 in good health. Some clones in this sample may be carry-over from other donors' samples. CDR3 DNA: TGTGCCAGCAGTCCCCGGGGTAGCGGGAGGGTCTCCTACGAGCAGTACTTC. This encodes CASSPRGSGRVSYEQYF.